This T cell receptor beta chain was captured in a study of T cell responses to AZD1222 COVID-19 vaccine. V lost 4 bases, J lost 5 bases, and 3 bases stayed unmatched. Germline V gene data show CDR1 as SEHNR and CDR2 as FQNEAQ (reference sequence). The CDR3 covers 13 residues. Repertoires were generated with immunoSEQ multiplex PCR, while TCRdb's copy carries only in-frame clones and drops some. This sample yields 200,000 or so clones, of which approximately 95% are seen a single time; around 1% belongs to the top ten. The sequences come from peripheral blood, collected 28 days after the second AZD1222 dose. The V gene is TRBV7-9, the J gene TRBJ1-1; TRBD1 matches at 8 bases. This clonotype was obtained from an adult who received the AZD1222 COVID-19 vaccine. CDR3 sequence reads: CASSSDRGTEAFF. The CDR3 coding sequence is TGTGCCAGCAGCTCCGACAGGGGAACTGAAGCTTTCTTT.